One and the same sample provided the 14 T cell receptor beta chains below, sequenced in a study of T cells after yellow fever vaccination. MiXCR was run by TCRdb on the 5' RACE reads, yielding one entry per CDR3 protein. The sample has 55,000 to 70,000 distinct CDR3 sequences, approximately 6.1% seen once. Material: CD8+ T cells sorted from PBMCs, obtained more than 35 days after the first yellow fever vaccination. These receptors all come from a man between 18 and 29 years old who received the YFV17D yellow fever vaccine.

The chain joins TRBV20-1 to TRBJ2-7, with 8 bases matching TRBD2. CDR3 length equals 13 residues. J lost 2 bases, V lost 6 bases, and 6 bases had no gene match. Germline CDR1 and CDR2: DFQATT and SNEGSKA (reference sequence). As DNA, the CDR3 is TGCAGTGCGATAGCGGGGAACCCCTACGAGCAGTACTTC. Translated: CSAIAGNPYEQYF.

This clonotype has a handful of counts. The chain links TRBV3-1 to TRBJ2-1; 8 bases agree with TRBD2. Germline CDR1 LGHDT, CDR2 YNNKEL (reference sequence). V shed 0 bases, J shed 0 bases, and the junction held 7 bases outside the gene matches. The length of the CDR3 is 18 residues. The CDR3 sequence is CASSQEGQRGPSYNEQFF. The DNA for the CDR3 is TGTGCCAGCAGCCAAGAAGGCCAGCGGGGGCCCTCCTACAATGAGCAGTTCTTC.

This clonotype was seen a handful of times. The chain couples TRBV7-8 to TRBJ2-7; TRBD1 matches 7 bases. Germline CDR1 is SGHVS and CDR2 is FQNEAQ. Losses at the gene ends were 3 bases for V and 3 bases for J; bases not matched to a gene: 11. This CDR3 contains 16 residues. CDR3 sequence reads: CASSFFGEGANYEQYF. In nucleotides, the CDR3 is TGTGCCAGCAGCTTTTTTGGCGAGGGGGCTAACTACGAGCAGTACTTC.

This clonotype was seen only a few times. The gene calls are TRBV7-9 and TRBJ2-1; D is perhaps TRBD1 (5 bases). There are 13 residues in the CDR3. Germline values: CDR1 SEHNR, CDR2 FQNEAQ (reference sequence). Trimming removed 3 bases from V and 5 bases from J, with 8 bases in between. The CDR3, as DNA: TGTGCCAGCAGCTTTCAGGGTAACAATGAGCAGTTCTTC. Residues: CASSFQGNNEQFF.

The table lists this clonotype with a few counts. This chain joins TRBV12-3 or TRBV12-4 and TRBJ1-1, with D perhaps TRBD1 (5 bases). This CDR3 contains 14 residues. Trimming shortened V by 2 bases and J by 3 bases, and 10 bases separated the two germline ends. The chain's CDR3 is CASSLHRPYTEAFF. As DNA, the CDR3 is TGTGCCAGCAGTTTACACAGGCCTTACACTGAAGCTTTCTTT.

Of note for this clonotype: Compared with germline, one end of the junction differs, possibly owing to a read error. The chain combines TRBV7-7 with TRBJ2-1, with 10 bases that match TRBD2. The germline gives CDR1 SSHAT, CDR2 FNYEAQ (reference sequence). This CDR3 spans 15 amino acids. CDR3 DNA sequence: TGTGCTAGCAGCCCCGGACTAGCGGTCGTGGATGAGCAGTTCTTC. Translated: CASSPGLAVVDEQFF.

This clonotype was recorded a few times. The CDR3 here is CASSQSVDPWDTQYF. As DNA, the CDR3 is TGTGCCAGCAGCCAATCGGTTGATCCGTGGGATACGCAGTATTTT. This chain connects TRBV3-1 to TRBJ2-3; D uncertain. V was shortened by 2 bases and J by 6 bases, with 15 bases between the two germline ends. This CDR3 is built from 15 residues. Germline V gives CDR1 LGHDT, CDR2 YNNKEL (reference sequence).

J is TRBJ1-5 and V is TRBV5-4; 12 nucleotides line up with TRBD1. The CDR3 has 15 residues. Germline values: CDR1 SGHNT, CDR2 YYREEE (reference sequence). The V gene end was trimmed by 4 bases and the J gene end by 6 bases; junction bases not matched to a gene: 5. CDR3 loop: CASSPGQGAGQPQHF. CDR3 DNA sequence: TGTGCCAGCAGCCCGGGACAGGGGGCGGGTCAGCCCCAGCATTTT.

This clonotype was counted ten times or more. The chain has TRBV9 and TRBJ1-5; 7 nucleotides line up with TRBD1. V lost 4 bases and J lost 1; bases outside the gene matches: 2. Germline lookup yields CDR1 SGDLS and CDR2 YYNGEE. The CDR3 contains 14 residues. The CDR3, as DNA: TGTGCCAGCAGCCTGACAGGGAGCAATCAGCCCCAGCATTTT. It translates to CASSLTGSNQPQHF.

This rearrangement joins TRBV5-4 to TRBJ1-1, with D possibly matching TRBD1 (5 bases). The V and J ends lost 0 bases and 5 bases respectively, with 11 bases between them. Per the germline V gene, CDR1 is SGHNT and CDR2 is YYREEE (reference sequence). This CDR3 contains 14 residues. CDR3 coding DNA: TGTGCCAGCAGCTTGGTGGGACCGGGGACTGAAGCTTTCTTT. The encoded protein is CASSLVGPGTEAFF.

About this clonotype: Given a much more abundant clone one base away, this may be a read error. V and J are TRBV12-3 or TRBV12-4 and TRBJ2-7; 7 nucleotides line up with TRBD1. The CDR3 length is 13 residues. The J segment lost 4 bases and the V segment lost 8 bases, leaving 8 bases of the junction unmatched. The CDR3 region is CASAFQGEYEQYF. The DNA of the CDR3 is TGTGCCAGCGCCTTCCAGGGGGAATACGAGCAGTACTTC.

In this sample, this clonotype turned up many times. This chain connects TRBV28 to TRBJ2-2; 12 positions agree with TRBD1. Per germline, CDR1 MDHEN and CDR2 SYDVKM. With V trimmed by 6 bases and J by 7 bases, 6 bases remained unmatched. This CDR3 is 15 amino acids long. As DNA, the CDR3 is TGTGCCAGCAGACGGGACAGGGGGCTTTTCGGGGAGCTGTTTTTT. It encodes CASRRDRGLFGELFF.

This clonotype was observed many times. In DNA form, the CDR3 reads TGTGCCAGCAGTTACCCCGGGGAGCTGTTTTTT. Its translation: CASSYPGELFF. The chain has TRBV6-2 or TRBV6-3 and TRBJ2-2; D is uncertain. The germline V and J ends were trimmed by 2 bases and 6 bases, with 1 base remaining between them. The CDR3 sequence is 11 residues long. CDR1 is MNHEY and CDR2 is SVGEGT in the germline V gene.

This clonotype was found a few times. Its ends do not fully match the called genes, so a read error is possible. This chain joins TRBV29-1 and TRBJ1-1, with 7 bases identical to TRBD1. CDR1 and CDR2 (germline): SQVTM, ANQGSEA. The CDR3 loop spans 11 amino acids. This CDR3 reads CSVIDRAADHF. The CDR3 coding sequence is TGCAGCGTTATAGACAGGGCTGCCGACCACTTT.